The 25 T cell receptor beta chains reported below all come from one sample, sequenced in a study of CD8 T cells in ankylosing spondylitis. TCRdb used MiXCR to reprocess the 5' RACE reads, holding one entry per CDR3 protein. The sample has around 160,000 distinct CDR3 sequences, about 9.9% seen once. The material sequenced was blood, either unsorted or a sorted T cell fraction (not recorded which). All receptors derive from a male donor with ankylosing spondylitis or in good health (not recorded which).

This clonotype appeared a few times. The chain joins TRBV3-1 to TRBJ2-3; 16 nucleotides line up with TRBD2. The CDR3 covers 18 residues. Germline CDR1 and CDR2: LGHDT and YNNKEL (reference sequence). Unmatched junction bases numbered 16, after V lost 10 bases and J lost 6 bases. CDR3 loop: CATSQFGTSGGAADTQYF. DNA of the CDR3: TGTGCCACCTCCCAATTCGGGACTAGCGGGGGGGCCGCGGATACGCAGTATTTT.

This clonotype showed up many times. The J gene is TRBJ1-2, the V gene TRBV14; 8 bases map to TRBD1. The germline gives CDR1 SGHDN, CDR2 FVKESK. Losses at the gene ends were 0 bases for V and 8 bases for J; bases not matched to a gene: 20. The CDR3 sequence is 19 residues long. The DNA of the CDR3 is TGTGCCAGCAGCCAAGATCTTGCCTACGGTCAGGGGGCTCATGGAGGCTACACCTTC. Translation: CASSQDLAYGQGAHGGYTF.

This clonotype has more than one count but fewer than ten. The chain joins TRBV5-1 to TRBJ2-3, with TRBD2 matching 8 bases. In germline, CDR1 is SGHRS, CDR2 YFSETQ. V was clipped by 2 bases and J by 1 base; unmatched bases: 0. The CDR3 runs to 14 residues. The CDR3 sequence is CASSFGRGTDTQYF. The CDR3, as DNA: TGCGCCAGCAGCTTCGGGAGGGGCACAGATACGCAGTATTTT.

This clonotype is large in the sample. J is TRBJ2-7 and V is TRBV29-1; D perhaps matches TRBD1 (5 bases). V lost 4 bases to trimming and J lost 5 bases, with 18 bases between them. Germline V lookup: CDR1 SQVTM, CDR2 ANQGSEA. The CDR3 extends over 14 amino acids. CDR3 nucleotides: TGCAGCGTTGGGTCGTGGGGCTTTGGACACGAGCAGTACTTC. Amino acid sequence: CSVGSWGFGHEQYF.

This clonotype has only a few counts. This sequence joins TRBV29-1 and TRBJ1-5; D is undetermined. The CDR3 is 13 residues long. Trimming pared 8 bases from V and 1 base from J, leaving 12 bases between. CDR1 and CDR2 from the germline V gene are SQVTM and ANQGSEA. CDR3 region: CSYSGGSNQPQHF. The CDR3 bases are TGCAGCTACTCGGGTGGGAGCAATCAGCCCCAGCATTTT. Together with reference TRBV29-1 and TRBJ1-5, the CDR3 gives the full variable domain: SAVISQKPSRDICQRGTSLTIQCQVDSQVTMMFWYRQQPGQSLTLIATANQGSEATYESGFVIDKFPISRPNLTFSTLTVSNMSPEDSSIYLCSYSGGSNQPQHFGDGTRLSIL.

V is TRBV6-5 and J is TRBJ2-2; D gene ambiguous. V lost 1 base and J 8 bases, leaving 8 bases between the germline ends. This CDR3 has 13 amino acids. Germline assignment: CDR1 MNHEY and CDR2 SVGAGI. The CDR3, as DNA: TGTGCCAGCAGTTACTTACAAGGAGGGGAGCTGTTTTTT. Translated, it gives CASSYLQGGELFF.

The chain has TRBV10-3 and TRBJ1-1, with D perhaps matching TRBD1 (6 bases). Germline-derived CDR1 and CDR2 are ENHRY and SYGVKD. This CDR3 has 14 residues. The V end was cut by 5 bases, the J end by 1 base, with 11 bases between. CDR3 protein: CAISSPTGNTEAFF. The CDR3 DNA sequence: TGTGCCATCAGTTCCCCGACAGGGAACACTGAAGCTTTCTTT.

The chain carries TRBV11-2 and TRBJ2-7, with 12 bases fitting TRBD2. Germline assignment: CDR1 SGHAT and CDR2 FQNNGV. With V trimmed by 1 base and J by 2 bases, 9 bases remained unmatched. The CDR3 length is 18 residues. In DNA, the CDR3 is TGTGCCAGCAGCTTAGTGGCTAGCGGGGGGGCGGACCCCTACGAGCAGTACTTC. Translated: CASSLVASGGADPYEQYF.

The sample holds many counts of this clonotype. The rearrangement uses TRBV3-1 and TRBJ2-7; D uncertain. This CDR3 is 14 amino acids long. From germline, CDR1 is LGHDT and CDR2 YNNKEL (reference sequence). Trimming left V 1 base short and J 4 bases short, with 11 bases between. The CDR3 is CASSQAYSAYEQYF. The CDR3 DNA reads as TGTGCCAGCAGCCAAGCCTACAGTGCGTACGAGCAGTACTTC.

Comments on this clonotype: A much larger clone lies a single base off, so this may be a read error. The chain carries TRBV20-1 and TRBJ1-2; TRBD1 agrees at 7 bases. CDR3 length equals 14 residues. The germline gives CDR1 DFQATT, CDR2 SNEGSKA (reference sequence). DNA for the CDR3: TGCAGTGCACCAGACTTCACGCAGACAGGGAGAGGCATCTTC. Translation: CSAPDFTQTGRGIF.

This chain links TRBV12-2 with TRBJ2-7; the D call TRBD1 from the table was never checked on the DNA. TRBV12-2 is an annotated pseudogene. The CDR3 runs 16 residues. CDR3 coding DNA: TGTGCAAGTCGCCCTTCGGAGGGGACAGCCGGCCACGAGCAGTACTTC. This sequence encodes CASRPSEGTAGHEQYF.

This clonotype has ten or more counts. The chain links TRBV11-2 to TRBJ2-3, with D perhaps TRBD2 (5 bases). Germline lookup yields CDR1 SGHAT and CDR2 FQNNGV. The CDR3 totals 13 residues. Trimming stripped 4 bases from V and 3 bases from J, with 8 bases between. CDR3 in DNA: TGTGCCAGCAGCTGGACTCGTACAGATACGCAGTATTTT. Its translation: CASSWTRTDTQYF.

This clonotype appeared many times. The rearrangement links TRBV27 to TRBJ2-7; 12 bases map to TRBD2. The germline CDR1 and CDR2 sequences are MNHEY and SMNVEV (reference sequence). The CDR3 consists of 15 residues. V was clipped by 5 bases and J by 5 bases; unmatched bases: 7. DNA for the CDR3: TGTGCCAGCAGTCAACGGACTAGCGGGATAAACGAGCAGTACTTC. Translated, it gives CASSQRTSGINEQYF.

This clonotype is judged medium-sized (0.01 to 0.1%). This chain connects TRBV9 to TRBJ2-1; 9 bases are shared with TRBD1. The CDR3 length is 16 residues. Germline V gene sequence: CDR1 SGDLS, CDR2 YYNGEE. Trimming took 2 bases from V and 7 from J; bases not matched to a gene: 10. The chain's CDR3 is CASSVGSGTGTNEQFF. In DNA form, the CDR3 reads TGTGCCAGCAGCGTTGGGTCCGGGACAGGGACGAATGAGCAGTTCTTC.

Many counts were recorded for this clonotype. This sequence joins TRBV29-1 and TRBJ2-1; possible D gene TRBD2, 6 bases. Trimming removed 1 base from V and 4 bases from J, with 8 bases in between. Germline V gene sequence: CDR1 SQVTM, CDR2 ANQGSEA. The CDR3 length is 13 residues. CDR3 protein: CSVEGGVYNEQFF. The DNA of the CDR3 is TGCAGCGTTGAAGGCGGGGTTTACAATGAGCAGTTCTTC.

This clonotype was counted many times. This chain links TRBV12-3 or TRBV12-4 with TRBJ1-4; TRBD1 agrees at 10 bases. V shed 10 bases, J shed 6 bases, and the junction held 14 bases outside the gene matches. CDR3 size: 16 residues. CDR3 DNA: TGTGCCACCAGACCGGGTAGGGACAGGGGCGATGAAAAACTGTTTTTT. It encodes CATRPGRDRGDEKLFF.

This clonotype was observed at least ten times. This chain joins TRBV12-3 or TRBV12-4 and TRBJ2-1, with D tentatively TRBD2 (5 bases). The ends were cut back, 5 bases at V and 4 bases at J, with 15 bases in the middle. This CDR3 spans 15 amino acids. The CDR3 nucleotides read TGTGCCAGCAGTCTTGGCGGCGGGCCATACAATGAGCAGTTCTTC. Protein sequence: CASSLGGGPYNEQFF.

This clonotype showed up just a few times. DNA of the CDR3: TGTGCCAGCATCGTGGCAGGGGGCGTAGGGGCTGAAGCTTTCTTT. This gives the protein CASIVAGGVGAEAFF. V and J are TRBV7-8 and TRBJ1-1, with 8 bases matching TRBD1. Trimming removed 7 bases from V and 6 bases from J; junction bases left unmatched: 13. The CDR3 runs to 15 residues. Germline V CDR1 and CDR2: SGHVS, FQNEAQ. The full variable domain, in which reference TRBV7-8 and TRBJ1-1 provide the parts outside the CDR3, is GAGVSQSPRYKVAKRGQDVALRCDPISGHVSLFWYQQALGQGPEFLTYFQNEAQLDKSGLPSDRFFAERPEGSVSTLKIQRTQQEDSAVYLCASIVAGGVGAEAFFGQGTRLTVV.

This clonotype was counted ten times or more. The chain employs TRBV7-6 and TRBJ2-2, with 8 bases aligning to TRBD1. Germline CDR1 is SGHVS and CDR2 is FNYEAQ. Losses at the gene ends were 3 bases for V and 3 bases for J; bases not matched to a gene: 3. CDR3 size: 15 residues. DNA for the CDR3: TGTGCCAGCAGCTTGGGACAGGAAGACACCGGGGAGCTGTTTTTT. Translating gives CASSLGQEDTGELFF.

This clonotype was found many times. The chain joins TRBV5-5 to TRBJ1-5; TRBD1 matches at 8 bases. With V trimmed by 1 base and J by 1 base, 7 bases remained unmatched. CDR1 and CDR2 (germline): SGHKS, YYEKEE (reference sequence). This CDR3 is 17 amino acids long. The CDR3 sequence: CASSLRTGPTSNQPQHF. The CDR3 DNA is TGTGCCAGCAGCTTGAGGACAGGGCCCACAAGCAATCAGCCCCAGCATTTT. Filled out from reference TRBV5-5 and TRBJ1-5, the complete variable domain reads DAGVTQSPTHLIKTRGQQVTLRCSPISGHKSVSWYQQVLGQGPQFIFQYYEKEERGRGNFPDRFSARQFPNYSSELNVNALLLGDSALYLCASSLRTGPTSNQPQHFGDGTRLSIL.

This clonotype was seen repeatedly, ten times or more. The chain combines TRBV3-1 with TRBJ2-3, with 11 bases identical to TRBD2. With V trimmed by 2 bases and J by 1 base, 2 bases remained unmatched. Germline V CDR1 and CDR2: LGHDT, YNNKEL (reference sequence). This CDR3 has 16 amino acids. CDR3 amino acids: CASSQKGLAGTDTQYF. CDR3 coding DNA: TGTGCCAGCAGCCAAAAGGGACTAGCGGGCACAGATACGCAGTATTTT.

This clonotype has ten or more counts. The chain couples TRBV10-3 to TRBJ2-5; 7 nucleotides match TRBD2. The CDR3 runs to 14 residues. The V gene end was trimmed by 6 bases and the J gene end by 2 bases; junction bases not matched to a gene: 6. Germline V CDR1 and CDR2: ENHRY, SYGVKD. The CDR3: CAIRSSSGQETQYF. The CDR3 DNA reads as TGTGCCATCAGAAGTTCTAGCGGACAAGAGACCCAGTACTTC.

The rearrangement uses TRBV6-1 and TRBJ1-1; D is unclear. Deletions cut 2 bases from V and 11 bases from J, with 12 bases between. The length of the CDR3 is 12 residues. In germline, CDR1 is MNHNS, CDR2 SASEGT. CDR3 sequence (DNA): TGTGCCAGCAGTGAATCCACATATAAGGCTTTCTTT. Its protein product is CASSESTYKAFF.

This clonotype appeared many times. The rearrangement joins TRBV18 to TRBJ2-1; D might be TRBD1 (7 bases). Germline V gene sequence: CDR1 KGHSH, CDR2 LQKENI. This CDR3 spans 16 amino acids. With 5 bases removed from V and 8 bases from J, the gap between germline ends came to 22 bases. CDR3 sequence reads: CASSGLRGQPQDEQFF. The CDR3 nucleotides read TGTGCCAGCTCAGGTTTGCGGGGACAGCCTCAGGATGAGCAGTTCTTC.

This clonotype came up many times. This chain connects TRBV20-1 to TRBJ2-5, with D hard to call. The length of the CDR3 is 13 residues. Germline V CDR1 and CDR2: DFQATT, SNEGSKA (reference sequence). Trimming removed 2 bases from V and 4 bases from J, with 11 bases in between. CDR3 nucleotide sequence: TGCAGTGCTAGAAAAGGAACTGGAGAGACCCAGTACTTC. This translates into CSARKGTGETQYF.